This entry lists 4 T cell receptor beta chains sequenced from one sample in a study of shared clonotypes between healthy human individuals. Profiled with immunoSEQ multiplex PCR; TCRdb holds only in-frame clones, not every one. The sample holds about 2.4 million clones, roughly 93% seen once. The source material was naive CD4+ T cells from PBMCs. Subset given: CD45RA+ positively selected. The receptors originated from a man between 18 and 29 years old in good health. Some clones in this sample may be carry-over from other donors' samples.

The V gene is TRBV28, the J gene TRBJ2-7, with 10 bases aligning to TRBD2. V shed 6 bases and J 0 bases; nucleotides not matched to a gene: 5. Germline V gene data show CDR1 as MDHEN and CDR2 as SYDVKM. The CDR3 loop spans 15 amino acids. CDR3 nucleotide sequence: TGTGCCAGCAGACCTAGCGGGAGTCTCTCCTACGAGCAGTACTTC. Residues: CASRPSGSLSYEQYF. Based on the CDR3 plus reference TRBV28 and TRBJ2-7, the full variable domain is DVKVTQSSRYLVKRTGEKVFLECVQDMDHENMFWYRQDPGLGLRLIYFSYDVKMKEKGDIPEGYSVSREKKERFSLILESASTNQTSMYLCASRPSGSLSYEQYFGPGTRLTVT.

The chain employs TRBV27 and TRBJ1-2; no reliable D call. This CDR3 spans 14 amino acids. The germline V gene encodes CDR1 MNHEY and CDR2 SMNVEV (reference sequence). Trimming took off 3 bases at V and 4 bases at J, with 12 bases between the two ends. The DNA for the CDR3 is TGTGCCAGCAGTTTGGTAAACACTGGCTATGGCTACACCTTC. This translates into CASSLVNTGYGYTF.

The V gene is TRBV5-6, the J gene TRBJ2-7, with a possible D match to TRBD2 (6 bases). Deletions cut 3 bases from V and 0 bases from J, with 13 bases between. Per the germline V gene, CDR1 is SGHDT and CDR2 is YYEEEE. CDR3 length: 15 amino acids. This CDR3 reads CASSSRGLSSYEQYF. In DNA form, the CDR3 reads TGTGCCAGCAGCTCTAGAGGACTAAGCTCCTACGAGCAGTACTTC.

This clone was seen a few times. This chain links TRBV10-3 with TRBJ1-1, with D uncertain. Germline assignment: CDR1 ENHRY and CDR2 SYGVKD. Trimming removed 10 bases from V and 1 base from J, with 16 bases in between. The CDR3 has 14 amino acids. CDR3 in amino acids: CATTGMLKNTEAFF. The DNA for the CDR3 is TGTGCCACCACGGGAATGCTGAAGAACACTGAAGCTTTCTTT.